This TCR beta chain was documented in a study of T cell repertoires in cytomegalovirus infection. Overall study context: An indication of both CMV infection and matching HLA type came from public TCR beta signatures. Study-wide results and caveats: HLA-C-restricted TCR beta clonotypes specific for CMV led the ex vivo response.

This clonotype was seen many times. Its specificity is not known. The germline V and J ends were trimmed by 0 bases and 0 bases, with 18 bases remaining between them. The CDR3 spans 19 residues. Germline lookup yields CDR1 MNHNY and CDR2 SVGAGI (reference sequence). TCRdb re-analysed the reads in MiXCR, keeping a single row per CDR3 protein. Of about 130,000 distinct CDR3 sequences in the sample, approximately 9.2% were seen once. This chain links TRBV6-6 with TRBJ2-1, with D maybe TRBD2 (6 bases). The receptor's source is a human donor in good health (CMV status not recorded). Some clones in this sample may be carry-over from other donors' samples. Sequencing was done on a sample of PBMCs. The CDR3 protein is CASSYSRGGGASSYNEQFF. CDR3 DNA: TGTGCCAGCAGTTACTCGCGTGGAGGCGGGGCGAGCTCCTACAATGAGCAGTTCTTC.